This T cell receptor (beta chain) was observed in a study of radiotherapy plus CTLA-4 blockade in lung cancer. Trimming removed 2 bases at V and 6 bases at J, with 7 bases between. This CDR3 is built from 12 residues. Germline V gene data show CDR1 as KGHSH and CDR2 as LQKENI. The method was immunoSEQ multiplex PCR; TCRdb's version includes in-frame clones alone and lacks a portion of them. The data hold some 120,000 clones, with roughly four fifths observed a single time. Patients had chemo-refractory metastatic non-small-cell lung cancer and received focal radiation plus CTLA-4 blockade that used ipilimumab.

Sample: peripheral blood, taken from a patient treated with radiotherapy plus ipilimumab. The sequence came from a human donor with non-small cell lung cancer that progressed on radiotherapy plus ipilimumab. Some clones in this sample may be carry-over from other donors' samples. V gene TRBV18 combines with J gene TRBJ1-1, with D maybe TRBD1 (5 bases). CDR3 sequence (DNA): TGTGCCAGCTCACCAGCGGGGGCTGAAGCTTTCTTT. Its protein is CASSPAGAEAFF.